This T cell receptor (beta chain) came from a study of long-term antiretroviral therapy in people with HIV. Regarding this clone: The antigen is unknown.

With survey level as its setting, the immunoSEQ assay was v3.0. Sequencing aimed to cover roughly 40,000-50,000 T-cell genomes per sample. The protocol was immunoSEQ multiplex PCR, while the TCRdb copy is restricted to in-frame clones and leaves out a portion. This table holds about 17,000 clones, roughly nine tenths found once. The germline V and J ends were trimmed by 5 bases and 5 bases, with 15 bases remaining between them. Germline V gene data show CDR1 as MNHEY and CDR2 as SVGAGI. The CDR3 has 14 amino acids. Overall study findings and caveats: At every time point, clones expanded before ART dominated the repertoire. Controls had broader CDR3 length ranges than HIV repertoires did.

Every HIV-positive participant received treatment in the United States. The sample consisted of unsorted PBMCs, taken 0.6 years after starting antiretroviral therapy. The rearrangement uses TRBV6-5 and TRBJ1-2; D not certain. The TCR was taken from a woman between 40 and 50 years old with HIV. The CDR3 DNA is TGTGCCAGCAGTCCGAACGGCGAGGGATATGGCTACACCTTC. Its protein product is CASSPNGEGYGYTF.